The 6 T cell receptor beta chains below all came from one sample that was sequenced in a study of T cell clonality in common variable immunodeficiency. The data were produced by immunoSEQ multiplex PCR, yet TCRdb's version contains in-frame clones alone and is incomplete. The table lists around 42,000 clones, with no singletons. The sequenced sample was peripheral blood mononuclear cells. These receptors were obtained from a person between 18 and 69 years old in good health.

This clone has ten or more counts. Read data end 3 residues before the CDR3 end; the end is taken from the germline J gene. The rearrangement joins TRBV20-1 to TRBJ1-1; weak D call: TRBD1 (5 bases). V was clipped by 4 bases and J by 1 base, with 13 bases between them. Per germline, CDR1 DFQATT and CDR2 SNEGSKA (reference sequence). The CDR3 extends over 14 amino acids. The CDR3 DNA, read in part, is TGCAGTGCTACGGGTGGGGCGGCGAACACTGAA. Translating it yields CSATGGAANTE. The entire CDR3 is CSATGGAANTEAFF.

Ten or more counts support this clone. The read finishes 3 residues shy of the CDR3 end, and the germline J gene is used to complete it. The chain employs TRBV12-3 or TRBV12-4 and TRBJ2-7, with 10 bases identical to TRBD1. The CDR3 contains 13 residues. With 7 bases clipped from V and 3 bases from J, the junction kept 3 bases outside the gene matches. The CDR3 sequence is CASKTGGIYEQYF. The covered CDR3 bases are TGTGCCAGCAAGACAGGGGGCATCTACGAG.

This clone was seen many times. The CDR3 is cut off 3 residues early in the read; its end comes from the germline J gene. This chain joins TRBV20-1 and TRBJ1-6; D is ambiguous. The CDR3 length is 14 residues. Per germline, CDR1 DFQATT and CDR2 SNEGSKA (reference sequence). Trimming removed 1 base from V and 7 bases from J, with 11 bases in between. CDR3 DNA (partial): TGCAGTGCTAGAGCGGGGTCACCGAATTCACCC. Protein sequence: CSARAGSPNSP. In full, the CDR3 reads CSARAGSPNSPLHF.

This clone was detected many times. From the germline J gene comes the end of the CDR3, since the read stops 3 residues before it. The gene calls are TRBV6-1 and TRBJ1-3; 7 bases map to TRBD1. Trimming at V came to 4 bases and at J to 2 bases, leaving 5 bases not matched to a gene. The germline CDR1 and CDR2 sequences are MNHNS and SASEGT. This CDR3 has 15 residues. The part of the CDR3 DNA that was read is TGTGCCAGCAGTGGACAGGGCTATGCTGGAAACACC. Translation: CASSGQGYAGNT. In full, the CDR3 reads CASSGQGYAGNTIYF.

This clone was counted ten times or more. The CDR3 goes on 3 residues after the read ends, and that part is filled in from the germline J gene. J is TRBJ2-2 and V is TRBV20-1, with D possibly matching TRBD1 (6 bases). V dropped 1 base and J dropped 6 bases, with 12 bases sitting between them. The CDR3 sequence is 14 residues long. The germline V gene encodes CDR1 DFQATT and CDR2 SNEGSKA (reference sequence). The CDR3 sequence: CSARGMGAAGELFF. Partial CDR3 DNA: TGCAGTGCTAGAGGAATGGGGGCGGCCGGGGAG.

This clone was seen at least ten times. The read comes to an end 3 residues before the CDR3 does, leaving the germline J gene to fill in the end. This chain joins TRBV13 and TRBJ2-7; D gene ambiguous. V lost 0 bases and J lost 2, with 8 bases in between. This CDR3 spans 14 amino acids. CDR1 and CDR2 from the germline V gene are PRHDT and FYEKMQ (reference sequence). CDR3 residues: CASSLGHKAYEQYF. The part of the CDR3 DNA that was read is TGTGCCAGCAGCTTAGGCCACAAGGCCTACGAG.